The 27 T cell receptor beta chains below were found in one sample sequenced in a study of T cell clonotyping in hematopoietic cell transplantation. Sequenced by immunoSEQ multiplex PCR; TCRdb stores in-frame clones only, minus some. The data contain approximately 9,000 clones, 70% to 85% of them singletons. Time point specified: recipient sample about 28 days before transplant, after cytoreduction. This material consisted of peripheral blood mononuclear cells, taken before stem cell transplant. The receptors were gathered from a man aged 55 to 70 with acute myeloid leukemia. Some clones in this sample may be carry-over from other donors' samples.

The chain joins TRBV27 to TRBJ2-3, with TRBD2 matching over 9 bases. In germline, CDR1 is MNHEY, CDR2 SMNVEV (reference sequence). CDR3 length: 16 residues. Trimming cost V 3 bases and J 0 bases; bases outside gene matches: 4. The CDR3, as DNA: TGTGCCAGCAGTTTCCCTAGCGGGGCTAGCACAGATACGCAGTATTTT. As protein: CASSFPSGASTDTQYF.

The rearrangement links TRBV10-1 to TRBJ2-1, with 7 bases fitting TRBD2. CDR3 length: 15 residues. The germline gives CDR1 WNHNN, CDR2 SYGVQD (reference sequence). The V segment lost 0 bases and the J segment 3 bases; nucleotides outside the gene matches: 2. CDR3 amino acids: CASSESAGDYNEQFF. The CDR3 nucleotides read TGCGCCAGCAGTGAGTCTGCGGGGGACTACAATGAGCAGTTCTTC.

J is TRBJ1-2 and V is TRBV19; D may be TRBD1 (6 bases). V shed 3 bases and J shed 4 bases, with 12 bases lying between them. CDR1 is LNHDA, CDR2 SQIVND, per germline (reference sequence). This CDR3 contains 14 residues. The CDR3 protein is CASSIRGPLYGYTF. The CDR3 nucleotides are TGTGCCAGTAGTATCAGGGGACCCCTCTATGGCTACACCTTC.

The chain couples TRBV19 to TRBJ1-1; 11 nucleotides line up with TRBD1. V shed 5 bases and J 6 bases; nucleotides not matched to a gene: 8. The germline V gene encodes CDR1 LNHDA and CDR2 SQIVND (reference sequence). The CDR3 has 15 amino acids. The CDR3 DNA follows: TGTGCCAGTAGTCTCGGGACAGGGGGTACGCCTGAAGCTTTCTTT. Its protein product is CASSLGTGGTPEAFF.

CDR3 amino acids: CASSPWTGQTNYGYTF. CDR3 DNA: TGCGCCAGCAGCCCCTGGACAGGGCAGACGAACTATGGCTACACCTTC. V and J are TRBV5-1 and TRBJ1-2; 8 bases agree with TRBD1. Trimming took 4 bases from V and 2 from J; bases not matched to a gene: 10. CDR3 length: 16 residues. Germline V gene sequence: CDR1 SGHRS, CDR2 YFSETQ.

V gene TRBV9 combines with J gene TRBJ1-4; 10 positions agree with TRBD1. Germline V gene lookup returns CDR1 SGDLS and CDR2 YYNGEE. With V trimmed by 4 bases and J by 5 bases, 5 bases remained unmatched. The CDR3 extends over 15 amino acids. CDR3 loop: CASSLRDRGNEKLFF. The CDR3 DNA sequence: TGTGCCAGCAGCCTCCGGGACAGGGGAAATGAAAAACTGTTTTTT.

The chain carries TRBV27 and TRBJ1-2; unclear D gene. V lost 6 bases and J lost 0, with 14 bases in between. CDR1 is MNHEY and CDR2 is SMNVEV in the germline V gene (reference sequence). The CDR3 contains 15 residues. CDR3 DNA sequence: TGTGCCAGCAGGAAAGGAACGGAAGCTAACTATGGCTACACCTTC. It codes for CASRKGTEANYGYTF.

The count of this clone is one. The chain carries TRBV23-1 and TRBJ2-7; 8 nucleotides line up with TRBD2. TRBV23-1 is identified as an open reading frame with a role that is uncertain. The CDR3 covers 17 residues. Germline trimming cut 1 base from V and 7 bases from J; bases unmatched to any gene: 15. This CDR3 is CASSQWVGPGGPGEQYF. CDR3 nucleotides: TGCGCCAGCAGTCAATGGGTCGGGCCGGGAGGGCCGGGGGAGCAGTACTTC.

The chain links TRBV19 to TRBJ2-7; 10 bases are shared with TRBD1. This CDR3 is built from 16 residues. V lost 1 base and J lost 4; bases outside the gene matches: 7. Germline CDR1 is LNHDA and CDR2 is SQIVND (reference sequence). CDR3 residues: CASSIATGGAGYEQYF. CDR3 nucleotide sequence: TGTGCCAGTAGTATAGCGACAGGGGGCGCAGGATACGAGCAGTACTTC.

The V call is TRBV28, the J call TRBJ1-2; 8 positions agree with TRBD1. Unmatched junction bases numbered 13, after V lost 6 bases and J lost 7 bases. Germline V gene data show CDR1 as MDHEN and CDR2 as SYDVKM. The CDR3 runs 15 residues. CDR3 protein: CASRSALTGVAGYTF. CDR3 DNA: TGTGCCAGCAGATCCGCCCTGACAGGGGTCGCTGGCTACACCTTC.

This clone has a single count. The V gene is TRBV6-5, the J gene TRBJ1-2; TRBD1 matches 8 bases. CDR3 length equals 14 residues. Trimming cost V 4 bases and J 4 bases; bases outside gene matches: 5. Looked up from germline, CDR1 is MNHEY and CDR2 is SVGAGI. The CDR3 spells CASSFLTGGYGYTF. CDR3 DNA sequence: TGTGCCAGCAGTTTCCTCACAGGGGGCTATGGCTACACCTTC.

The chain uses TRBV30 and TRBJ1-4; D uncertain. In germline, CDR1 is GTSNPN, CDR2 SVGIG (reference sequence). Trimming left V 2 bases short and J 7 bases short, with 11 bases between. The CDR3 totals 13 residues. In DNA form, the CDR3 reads TGTGCCTGGAGTACGGCACTGGGTGAAAAACTGTTTTTT. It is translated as CAWSTALGEKLFF.

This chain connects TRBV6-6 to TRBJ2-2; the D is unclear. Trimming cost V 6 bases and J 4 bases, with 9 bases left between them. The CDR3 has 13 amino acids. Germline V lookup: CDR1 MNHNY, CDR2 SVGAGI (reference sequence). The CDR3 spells CASSFGVTGELFF. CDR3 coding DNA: TGTGCCAGCAGCTTCGGAGTCACCGGGGAGCTGTTTTTT.

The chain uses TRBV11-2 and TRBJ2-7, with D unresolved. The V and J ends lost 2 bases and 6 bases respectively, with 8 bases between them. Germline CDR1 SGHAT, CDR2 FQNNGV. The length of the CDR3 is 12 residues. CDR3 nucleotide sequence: TGTGCCAGCAGCTTAAACGTAGGCGAGCAGTACTTC. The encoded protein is CASSLNVGEQYF.

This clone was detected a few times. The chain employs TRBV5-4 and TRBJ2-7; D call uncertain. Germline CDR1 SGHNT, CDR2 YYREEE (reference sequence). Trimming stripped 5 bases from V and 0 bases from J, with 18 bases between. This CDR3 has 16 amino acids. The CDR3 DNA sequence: TGTGCCAGCAGTTCTGGGATGGTGCCAGCCTCCTACGAGCAGTACTTC. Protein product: CASSSGMVPASYEQYF. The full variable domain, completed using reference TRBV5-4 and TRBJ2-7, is ETGVTQSPTHLIKTRGQQVTLRCSSQSGHNTVSWYQQALGQGPQFIFQYYREEENGRGNFPPRFSGLQFPNYSSELNVNALELDDSALYLCASSSGMVPASYEQYFGPGTRLTVT.

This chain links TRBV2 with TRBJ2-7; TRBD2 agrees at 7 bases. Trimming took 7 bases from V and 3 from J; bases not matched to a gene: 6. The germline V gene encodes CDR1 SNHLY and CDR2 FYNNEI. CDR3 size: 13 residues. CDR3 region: CASTFGGGYEQYF. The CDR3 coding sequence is TGTGCCAGCACGTTCGGCGGGGGCTACGAGCAGTACTTC.

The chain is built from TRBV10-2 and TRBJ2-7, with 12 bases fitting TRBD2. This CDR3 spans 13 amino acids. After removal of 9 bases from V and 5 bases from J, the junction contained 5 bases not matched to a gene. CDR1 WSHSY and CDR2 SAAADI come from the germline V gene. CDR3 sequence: CASLLAGGDEQYF. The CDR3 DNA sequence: TGCGCCAGTTTACTAGCGGGAGGCGACGAGCAGTACTTC.

Here the CDR3 DNA reads TGTGCCAGCAGTGAAGCTACGGTGTACAATGAGCAGTTCTTC. It encodes CASSEATVYNEQFF. J is TRBJ2-1 and V is TRBV6-1; D is undetermined. The CDR3 length is 14 residues. The germline gives CDR1 MNHNS, CDR2 SASEGT. The V end lost 0 bases, the J end lost 4 bases, and 7 bases lay between the germline ends.

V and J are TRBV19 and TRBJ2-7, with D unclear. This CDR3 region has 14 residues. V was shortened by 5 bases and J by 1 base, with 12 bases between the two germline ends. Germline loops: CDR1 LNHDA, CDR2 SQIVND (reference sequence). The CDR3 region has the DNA TGTGCCAGTAGTTCCGGGCACAATTCCTACGAGCAGTACTTC. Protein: CASSSGHNSYEQYF.

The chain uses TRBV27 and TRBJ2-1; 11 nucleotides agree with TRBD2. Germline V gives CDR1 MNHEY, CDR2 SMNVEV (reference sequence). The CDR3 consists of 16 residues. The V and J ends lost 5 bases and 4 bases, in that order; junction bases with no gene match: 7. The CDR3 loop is CASSTAGTSGYNEQFF. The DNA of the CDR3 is TGTGCCAGCAGTACTGCCGGGACTAGCGGATACAATGAGCAGTTCTTC.

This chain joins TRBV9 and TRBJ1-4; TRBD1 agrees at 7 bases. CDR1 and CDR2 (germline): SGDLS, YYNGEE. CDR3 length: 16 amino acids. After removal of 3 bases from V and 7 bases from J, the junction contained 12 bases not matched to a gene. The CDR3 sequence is CASSAKGAGGTEKLFF. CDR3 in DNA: TGTGCCAGCAGCGCCAAAGGGGCAGGGGGTACTGAAAAACTGTTTTTT.

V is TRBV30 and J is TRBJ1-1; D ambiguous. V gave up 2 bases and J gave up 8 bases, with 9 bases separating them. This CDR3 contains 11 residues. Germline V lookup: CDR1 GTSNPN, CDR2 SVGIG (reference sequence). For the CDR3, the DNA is TGTGCCTGGAGTAGGAGATTGGAAGCTTTCTTT. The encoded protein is CAWSRRLEAFF. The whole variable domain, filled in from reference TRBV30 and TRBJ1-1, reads SQTIHQWPATLVQPVGSPLSLECTVEGTSNPNLYWYRQAAGRGLQLLFYSVGIGQISSEVPQNLSASRPQDRQFILSSKKLLLSDSGFYLCAWSRRLEAFFGQGTRLTVV.

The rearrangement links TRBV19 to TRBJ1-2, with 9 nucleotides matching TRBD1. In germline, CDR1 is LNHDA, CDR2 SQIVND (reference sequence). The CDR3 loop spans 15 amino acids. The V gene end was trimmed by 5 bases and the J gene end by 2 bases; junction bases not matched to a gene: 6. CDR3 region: CASSFGTGRNYGYTF. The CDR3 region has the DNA TGTGCCAGTAGTTTCGGGACAGGGAGGAACTATGGCTACACCTTC.

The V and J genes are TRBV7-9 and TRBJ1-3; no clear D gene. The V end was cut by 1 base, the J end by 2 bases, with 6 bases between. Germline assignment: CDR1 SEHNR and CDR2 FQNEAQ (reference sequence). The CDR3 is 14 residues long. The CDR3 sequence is CASSLGSTGNTIYF. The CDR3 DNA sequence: TGTGCCAGCAGCTTAGGGAGTACTGGAAACACCATATATTTT.

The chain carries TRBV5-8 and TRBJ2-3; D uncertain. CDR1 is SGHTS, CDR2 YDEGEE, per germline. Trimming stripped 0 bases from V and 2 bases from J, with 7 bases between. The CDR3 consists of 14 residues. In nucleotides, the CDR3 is TGTGCCAGCAGCTTGGATGGGGACACAGATACGCAGTATTTT. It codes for CASSLDGDTDTQYF. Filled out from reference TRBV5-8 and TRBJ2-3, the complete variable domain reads EAGVTQSPTHLIKTRGQQATLRCSPISGHTSVYWYQQALGLGLQFLLWYDEGEERNRGNFPPRFSGRQFPNYSSELNVNALELEDSALYLCASSLDGDTDTQYFGPGTRLTVL.

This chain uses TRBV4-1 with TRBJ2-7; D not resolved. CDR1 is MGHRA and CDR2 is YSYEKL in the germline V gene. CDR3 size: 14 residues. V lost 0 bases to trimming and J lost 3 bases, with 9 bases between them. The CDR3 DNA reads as TGCGCCAGCAGCCAAGACGATGGAGACTACGAGCAGTACTTC. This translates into CASSQDDGDYEQYF.

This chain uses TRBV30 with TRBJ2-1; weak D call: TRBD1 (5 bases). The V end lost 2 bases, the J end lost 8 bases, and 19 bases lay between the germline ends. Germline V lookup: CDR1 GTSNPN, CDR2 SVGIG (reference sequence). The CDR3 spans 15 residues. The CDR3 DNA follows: TGTGCCTGGAGTTACCCCAGGTACAGGTCAGATGAGCAGTTCTTC. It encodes CAWSYPRYRSDEQFF.